Sequencing of this T cell receptor beta chain was carried out in a study of T cell repertoires in cytomegalovirus infection (dated 2019 in TCRdb). A note on the overall study: The HLA type of each donor mattered for the analysis, because public TCR beta signatures pointed to carriage of CMV infection along with the matching HLA type.

Broader findings and caveats from the paper: In both this cohort and an independent roughly 330-donor cohort, the cumulative frequency of public TCR beta family members distinguished carriers of CMV infection plus the relevant HLA type. The ex vivo response was dominated by HLA-C-restricted CMV-specific TCR beta clonotypes, which also provided the single most frequent clonotype in two of eight donors.

Turning to this clonotype: The specificity of this receptor is unknown. No base quality values were provided; no much bigger clone lies one nucleotide off.

The germline V gene yields MGHRA for CDR1 and YSYEKL for CDR2. Its CDR3 holds 17 amino acids, cysteine through phenylalanine. The read is trimmed to its CDR3 DNA, 51 bases read in frame from base 1. The V end loses 0 bases and the J end loses 0 bases, and a stretch of 12 bases separates them. TCRdb records Illumina HiSeq 1500 as the sequencer. TCRdb passed the public sequencing reads through fastp at Q25 and MiXCR, retaining productive beta sequences. Entries are consolidated by CDR3 protein sequence, retaining the most common genes and DNA. This sample gives roughly 230,000 distinct CDR3 sequences in total; about a sixth of them show up just once. The ten largest clones add up to about 45% of the sample.

Sequencing used CD8+ T cells from PBMCs. Recombination joined TRBV4-1 with TRBJ1-3, with no reliable assignment of the D segment. The sequence was collected from a human donor in good health (CMV status not recorded). Some clones in this sample may be carry-over from other donors' samples. Read as DNA, the sequence is TGCGCCAGCAGCCAAGATGGAGGGTATAGCTCTGGAAACACCATATATTTT. This gives the protein CASSQDGGYSSGNTIYF.